The 3 T cell receptor beta chains reported below all come from one sample, sequenced in a study of control samples from healthy donors and cancer patients. Assay used: immunoSEQ multiplex PCR; TCRdb lists only in-frame clones, some missing. The table records 60,000 to 95,000 clones, roughly 89% of them present only once. Material for sequencing was PBMCs. Every receptor here comes from a woman between 50 and 59 years old with colorectal cancer.

The chain carries TRBV28 and TRBJ1-1, with D tentatively TRBD1 (5 bases). The ends were cut back, 3 bases at V and 3 bases at J, with 5 bases in the middle. The CDR3 length is 12 residues. Germline assignment: CDR1 MDHEN and CDR2 SYDVKM. The CDR3 bases are TGTGCCAGCAGTTTGGGGGACACTGAAGCTTTCTTT. Its translation is CASSLGDTEAFF. Based on the CDR3 plus reference TRBV28 and TRBJ1-1, the full variable domain is DVKVTQSSRYLVKRTGEKVFLECVQDMDHENMFWYRQDPGLGLRLIYFSYDVKMKEKGDIPEGYSVSREKKERFSLILESASTNQTSMYLCASSLGDTEAFFGQGTRLTVV.

The chain has TRBV5-1 and TRBJ2-1; TRBD2 agrees at 12 bases. Per the germline V gene, CDR1 is SGHRS and CDR2 is YFSETQ. CDR3 length: 17 amino acids. The junction had 8 bases not matched to a gene; V was cut back by 4 bases and J by 3 bases. The CDR3 here is CASSLALAGGLYNEQFF. CDR3 DNA sequence: TGCGCCAGCAGCCTCGCCCTAGCGGGGGGGCTCTACAATGAGCAGTTCTTC.

The V call is TRBV19, the J call TRBJ2-6, with 8 bases fitting TRBD2. The germline V gene has CDR1 LNHDA and CDR2 SQIVND (reference sequence). This CDR3 contains 18 residues. The junction had 5 bases not matched to a gene; V was cut back by 1 base and J by 0 bases. The CDR3 bases are TGTGCCAGTAGTATAGCGGGGGGGCCCGACTCTGGGGCCAACGTCCTGACTTTC. Residues: CASSIAGGPDSGANVLTF.